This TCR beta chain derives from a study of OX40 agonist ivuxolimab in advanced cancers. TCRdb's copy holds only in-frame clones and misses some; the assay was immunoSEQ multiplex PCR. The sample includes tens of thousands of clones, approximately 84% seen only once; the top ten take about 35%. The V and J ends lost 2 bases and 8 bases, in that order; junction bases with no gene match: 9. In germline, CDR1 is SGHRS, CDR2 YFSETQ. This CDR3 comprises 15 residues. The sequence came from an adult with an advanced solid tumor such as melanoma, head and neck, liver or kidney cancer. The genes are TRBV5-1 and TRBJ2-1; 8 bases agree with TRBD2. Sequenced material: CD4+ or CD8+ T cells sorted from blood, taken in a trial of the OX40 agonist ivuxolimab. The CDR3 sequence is CASSFPSGGRDEQFF. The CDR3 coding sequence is TGCGCCAGCAGCTTTCCGTCGGGAGGGCGGGATGAGCAGTTCTTC.